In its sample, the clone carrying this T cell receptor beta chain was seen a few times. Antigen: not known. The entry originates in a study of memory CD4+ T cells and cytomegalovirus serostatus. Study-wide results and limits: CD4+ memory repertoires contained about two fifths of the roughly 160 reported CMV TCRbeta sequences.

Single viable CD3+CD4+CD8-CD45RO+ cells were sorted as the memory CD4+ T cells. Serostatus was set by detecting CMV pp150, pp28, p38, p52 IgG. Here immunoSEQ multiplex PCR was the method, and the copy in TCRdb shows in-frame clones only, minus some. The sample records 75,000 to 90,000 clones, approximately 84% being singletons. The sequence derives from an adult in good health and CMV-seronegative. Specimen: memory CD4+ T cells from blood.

The CDR3 sequence: CASSLVMIGNTEAFF. The CDR3 DNA is TGTGCCAGCAGCTTGGTAATGATCGGAAACACTGAAGCTTTCTTT. The genes are TRBV5-5 and TRBJ1-1, with D unresolved. The CDR3 spans 15 residues. Trimming removed 0 bases at V and 2 bases at J, with 11 bases between. Germline values: CDR1 SGHKS, CDR2 YYEKEE (reference sequence).